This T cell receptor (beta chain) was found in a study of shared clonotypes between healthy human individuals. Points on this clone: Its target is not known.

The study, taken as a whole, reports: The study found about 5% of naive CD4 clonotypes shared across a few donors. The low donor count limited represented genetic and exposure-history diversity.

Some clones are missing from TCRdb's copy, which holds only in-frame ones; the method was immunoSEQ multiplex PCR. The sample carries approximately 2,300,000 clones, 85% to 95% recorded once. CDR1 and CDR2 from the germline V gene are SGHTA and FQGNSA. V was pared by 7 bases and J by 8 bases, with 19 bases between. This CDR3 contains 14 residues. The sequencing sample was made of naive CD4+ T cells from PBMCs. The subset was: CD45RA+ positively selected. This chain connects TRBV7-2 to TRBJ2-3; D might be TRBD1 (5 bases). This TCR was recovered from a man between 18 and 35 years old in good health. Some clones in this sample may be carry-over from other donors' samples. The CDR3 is CASTLGQGTVTQYF. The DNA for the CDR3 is TGTGCCAGCACCCTGGGGCAGGGAACCGTTACGCAGTATTTT.